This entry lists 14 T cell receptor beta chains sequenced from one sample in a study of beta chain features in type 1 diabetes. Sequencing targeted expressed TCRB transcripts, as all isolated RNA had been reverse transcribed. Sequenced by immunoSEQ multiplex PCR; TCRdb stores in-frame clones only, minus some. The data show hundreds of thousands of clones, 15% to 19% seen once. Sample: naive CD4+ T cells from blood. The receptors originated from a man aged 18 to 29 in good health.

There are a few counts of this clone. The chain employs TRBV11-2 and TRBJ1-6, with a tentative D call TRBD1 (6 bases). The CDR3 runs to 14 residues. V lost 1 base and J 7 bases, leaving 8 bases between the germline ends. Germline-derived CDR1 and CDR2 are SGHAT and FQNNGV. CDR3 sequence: CASSLGQGNSPLHF. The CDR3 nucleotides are TGTGCCAGCAGCTTAGGGCAGGGGAATTCACCCCTCCACTTT.

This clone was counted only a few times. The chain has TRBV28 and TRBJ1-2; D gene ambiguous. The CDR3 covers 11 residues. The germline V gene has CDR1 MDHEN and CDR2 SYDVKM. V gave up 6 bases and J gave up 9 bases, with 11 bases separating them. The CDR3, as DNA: TGTGCCAGCAGCGAGGGCTGGAGCTACACCTTC. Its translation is CASSEGWSYTF.

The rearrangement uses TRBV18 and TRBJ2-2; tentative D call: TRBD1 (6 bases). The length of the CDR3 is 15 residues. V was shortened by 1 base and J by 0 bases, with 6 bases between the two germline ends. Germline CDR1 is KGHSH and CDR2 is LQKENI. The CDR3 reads CASSPRQANTGELFF. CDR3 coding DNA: TGTGCCAGCTCACCACGACAGGCGAACACCGGGGAGCTGTTTTTT.

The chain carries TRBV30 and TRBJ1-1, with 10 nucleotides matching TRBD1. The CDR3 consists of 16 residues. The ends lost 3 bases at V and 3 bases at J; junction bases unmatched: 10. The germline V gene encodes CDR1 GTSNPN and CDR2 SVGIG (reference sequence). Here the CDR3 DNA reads TGTGCCTGGAGGAGACAGGGGGCCGATATGGACACTGAAGCTTTCTTT. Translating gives CAWRRQGADMDTEAFF.

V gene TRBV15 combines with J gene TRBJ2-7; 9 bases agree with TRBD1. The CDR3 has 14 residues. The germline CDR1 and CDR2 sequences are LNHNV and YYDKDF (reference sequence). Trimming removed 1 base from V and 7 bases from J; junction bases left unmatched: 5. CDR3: CATSRVQGAGEQYF. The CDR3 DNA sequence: TGTGCCACCAGCAGAGTACAGGGGGCGGGTGAGCAGTACTTC.

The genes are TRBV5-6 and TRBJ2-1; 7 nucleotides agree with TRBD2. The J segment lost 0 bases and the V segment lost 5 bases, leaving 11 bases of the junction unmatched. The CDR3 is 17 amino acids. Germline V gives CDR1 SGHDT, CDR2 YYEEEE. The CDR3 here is CASRNRLSGGSYNEQFF. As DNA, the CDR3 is TGTGCCAGCAGAAACCGACTTTCGGGGGGCTCCTACAATGAGCAGTTCTTC.

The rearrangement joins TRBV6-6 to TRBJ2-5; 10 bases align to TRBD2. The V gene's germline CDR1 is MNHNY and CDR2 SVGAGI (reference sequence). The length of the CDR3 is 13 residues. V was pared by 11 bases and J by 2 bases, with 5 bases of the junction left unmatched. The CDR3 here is CAGQAGGQETQYF. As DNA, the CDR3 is TGTGCCGGTCAAGCGGGGGGGCAAGAGACCCAGTACTTC.

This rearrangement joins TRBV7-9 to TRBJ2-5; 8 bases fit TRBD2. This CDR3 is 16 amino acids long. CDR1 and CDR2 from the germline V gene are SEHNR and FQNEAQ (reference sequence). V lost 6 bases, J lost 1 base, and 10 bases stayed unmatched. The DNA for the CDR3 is TGTGCCAGCAGTCCCTCGGGGGGGGTCTTCCAAGAGACCCAGTACTTC. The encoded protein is CASSPSGGVFQETQYF.

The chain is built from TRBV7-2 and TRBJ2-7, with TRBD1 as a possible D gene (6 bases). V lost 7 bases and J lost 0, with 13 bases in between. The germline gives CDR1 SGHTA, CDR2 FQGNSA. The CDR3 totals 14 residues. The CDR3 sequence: CASTRQASSYEQYF. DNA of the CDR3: TGTGCCAGCACCAGACAGGCCAGCTCCTACGAGCAGTACTTC.

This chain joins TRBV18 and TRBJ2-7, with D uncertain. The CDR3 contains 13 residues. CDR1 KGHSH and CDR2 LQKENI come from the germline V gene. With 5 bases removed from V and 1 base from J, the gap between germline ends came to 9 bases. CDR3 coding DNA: TGTGCCAGCTCAGCGGTCCTGTCCTACGAGCAGTACTTC. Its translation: CASSAVLSYEQYF.

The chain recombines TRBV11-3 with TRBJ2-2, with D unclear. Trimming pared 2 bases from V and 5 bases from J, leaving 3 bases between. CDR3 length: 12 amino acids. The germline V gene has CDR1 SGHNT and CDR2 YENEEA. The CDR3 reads CASSLSTGELFF. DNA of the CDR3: TGTGCCAGCAGCTTAAGTACCGGGGAGCTGTTTTTT. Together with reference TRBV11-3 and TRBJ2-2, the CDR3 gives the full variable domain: EAGVVQSPRYKIIEKKQPVAFWCNPISGHNTLYWYLQNLGQGPELLIRYENEEAVDDSQLPKDRFSAERLKGVDSTLKIQPAELGDSAVYLCASSLSTGELFFGEGSRLTVL.

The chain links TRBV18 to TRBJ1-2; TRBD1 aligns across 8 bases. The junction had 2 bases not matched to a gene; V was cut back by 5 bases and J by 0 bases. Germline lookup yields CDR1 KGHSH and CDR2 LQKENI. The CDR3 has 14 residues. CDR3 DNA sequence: TGTGCCAGCTCAGAACAGGGGGCTAACTATGGCTACACCTTC. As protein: CASSEQGANYGYTF.

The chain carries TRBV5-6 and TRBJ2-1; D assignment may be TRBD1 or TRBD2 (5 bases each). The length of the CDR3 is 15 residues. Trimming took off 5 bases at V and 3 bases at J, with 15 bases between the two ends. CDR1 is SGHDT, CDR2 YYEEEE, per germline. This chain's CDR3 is CASSVHRDLYNEQFF. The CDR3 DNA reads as TGTGCCAGCAGTGTCCACCGGGACCTCTACAATGAGCAGTTCTTC. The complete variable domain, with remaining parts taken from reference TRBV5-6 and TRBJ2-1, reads DAGVTQSPTHLIKTRGQQVTLRCSPKSGHDTVSWYQQALGQGPQFIFQYYEEEERQRGNFPDRFSGHQFPNYSSELNVNALLLGDSALYLCASSVHRDLYNEQFFGPGTRLTVL.

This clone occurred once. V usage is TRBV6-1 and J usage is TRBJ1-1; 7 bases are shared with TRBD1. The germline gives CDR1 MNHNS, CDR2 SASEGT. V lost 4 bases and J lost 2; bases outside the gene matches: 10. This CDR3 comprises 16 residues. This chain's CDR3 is CASSAEGGFINTEAFF. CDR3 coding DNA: TGTGCCAGCAGTGCTGAAGGGGGCTTCATTAACACTGAAGCTTTCTTT.